This T cell receptor (beta chain) derives from a study of cytomegalovirus exposure and HLA in healthy donors. For the study at large: Genotyping of 400 or so donors showed that 70% to 90% belonged to the Caucasian-associated ancestry cluster. Notes on the study in general: Many donors shared some public TCRs, even though most TCR sequences were rare.

Germline V gene sequence: CDR1 SGHTA, CDR2 FQGTGA. This CDR3 region has 14 residues. V was clipped by 5 bases and J by 7 bases; unmatched bases: 6. The PCR ran on 60 Vbeta and 13 Jbeta primers. The method was immunoSEQ multiplex PCR; TCRdb's version includes in-frame clones alone and lacks a portion of them. The sample has 200,000 or so clones; 84% are singletons. With regard to this clone: Antigen specificity is unknown.

Donors likely had unrecorded immune exposures despite being nominally healthy when sampled. This rearrangement joins TRBV7-3 to TRBJ2-1; 9 nucleotides line up with TRBD1. Sample: PBMCs. This receptor was identified in a woman aged 45-60 years in good health and CMV-seropositive. The CDR3 loop is CASSTTGTGNEQFF. The CDR3 nucleotides are TGTGCCAGCAGCACAACCGGGACAGGGAATGAGCAGTTCTTC.